Below, 32 T cell receptor beta chains from the same sample are listed, as sequenced in a study of molecular identifiers for immune sequencing clone quantification. TCRdb re-derived calls from the PCR reads in MiXCR, one entry per CDR3 protein. The sample lists more than 550,000 distinct CDR3 sequences, 25% occurring once. Sequenced input: naive CD8+ T cells from blood, with Jurkat cell RNA spiked in. The sample's subset: FACS-sorted CD8+CD4-CCR7+CD45RA+ naive T cells. These receptors were obtained from a human donor in good health. Some libraries in this study had Jurkat cell RNA spiked in.

This clonotype was observed a few times. The chain has TRBV29-1 and TRBJ2-1, with 8 bases lining up with TRBD2. The CDR3 is made up of 13 amino acids. Looked up from germline, CDR1 is SQVTM and CDR2 is ANQGSEA. After removal of 7 bases from V and 6 bases from J, the junction contained 8 bases not matched to a gene. The CDR3 loop is CSAGLADSNEQFF. CDR3 sequence (DNA): TGCAGCGCTGGACTAGCTGACAGCAATGAGCAGTTCTTC.

This clonotype appeared a few times. The rearrangement links TRBV19 to TRBJ1-5; weak D call: TRBD1 (5 bases). V was clipped by 3 bases and J by 0 bases, with 9 bases between them. This CDR3 is built from 15 residues. Germline CDR1 LNHDA, CDR2 SQIVND (reference sequence). The CDR3 sequence: CASSIDSPSNQPQHF. CDR3 bases: TGTGCCAGTAGTATCGACAGCCCTAGCAATCAGCCCCAGCATTTT.

CDR3 loop: CASSAWVHKPGHYEQYF. DNA for the CDR3: TGTGCCAGCAGTGCGTGGGTACATAAACCGGGGCACTACGAGCAGTACTTC. V usage is TRBV2 and J usage is TRBJ2-7, with D perhaps being TRBD1 or TRBD2 (5 bases each). V gave up 4 bases and J gave up 3 bases, with 22 bases separating them. The germline V gene encodes CDR1 SNHLY and CDR2 FYNNEI. This CDR3 contains 17 residues.

This clonotype was detected only a few times. The chain joins TRBV4-1 to TRBJ2-1, with 11 nucleotides matching TRBD2. Germline V CDR1 and CDR2: MGHRA, YSYEKL. This CDR3 spans 16 amino acids. Trimming took 2 bases from V and 4 from J; bases not matched to a gene: 4. CDR3 nucleotide sequence: TGCGCCAGCAGCCAAATTAGCGGGGGGGCTTACAATGAGCAGTTCTTC. Protein sequence: CASSQISGGAYNEQFF.

There are many counts of this clonotype. The chain uses TRBV19 and TRBJ2-1; perhaps TRBD2 as D (6 bases). This CDR3 contains 19 residues. Germline V gene sequence: CDR1 LNHDA, CDR2 SQIVND (reference sequence). V lost 5 bases and J lost 4, with 27 bases in between. The CDR3 sequence is CASSPRPPLAPKAYNEQFF. CDR3 coding DNA: TGTGCCAGTAGTCCTCGCCCCCCTCTAGCGCCCAAGGCTTACAATGAGCAGTTCTTC.

In this sample, this clonotype turned up many times. The chain carries TRBV28 and TRBJ2-3; no clear D gene. The V gene lost 7 bases and the J gene lost 3 bases, with 17 bases spanning the gap. The CDR3 length is 15 residues. Germline CDR1 and CDR2: MDHEN and SYDVKM. CDR3 coding DNA: TGTGCCAGCACTCGGGTGGCCGAAGGGACAGATACGCAGTATTTT. It specifies CASTRVAEGTDTQYF.

Details on this clonotype: A much bigger clone sits one base away, suggesting this may be a read error. The rearrangement joins TRBV20-1 to TRBJ2-7; 7 nucleotides align to TRBD2. CDR1 and CDR2 (germline): DFQATT, SNEGSKA (reference sequence). The CDR3 is 14 residues long. The V and J ends lost 6 bases and 2 bases, in that order; junction bases with no gene match: 10. This chain's CDR3 is CSATLWSGAYEQYF. The CDR3 coding sequence is TGCAGTGCCACGCTATGGAGCGGGGCCTACGAGCAGTACTTC.

This clonotype came up a few times. The chain couples TRBV2 to TRBJ2-5, with a possible D match to TRBD2 (5 bases). Germline lookup yields CDR1 SNHLY and CDR2 FYNNEI. Trimming removed 7 bases from V and 5 bases from J, with 11 bases in between. This CDR3 region has 12 residues. The CDR3 here is CASTRLSETQYF. The CDR3 DNA follows: TGTGCCAGCACGAGACTATCGGAGACCCAGTACTTC.

This clonotype was counted a few times. The chain recombines TRBV15 with TRBJ2-7, with TRBD1 matching 9 bases. Looked up from germline, CDR1 is LNHNV and CDR2 is YYDKDF (reference sequence). The CDR3 totals 15 residues. The trim removed 2 bases at V and 0 bases at J, leaving 2 bases unmatched. The CDR3 bases are TGTGCCACCAGCAGAAACAGGGGGCTCTCCTACGAGCAGTACTTC. It encodes CATSRNRGLSYEQYF.

This clonotype was seen many times. This rearrangement joins TRBV4-1 to TRBJ2-1, with TRBD2 matching 10 bases. Per germline, CDR1 MGHRA and CDR2 YSYEKL. Trimming cost V 1 base and J 7 bases; bases outside gene matches: 7. The CDR3 totals 16 residues. The CDR3 loop reads CASSQGQRGGLNEQFF. The CDR3 nucleotides read TGCGCCAGCAGCCAAGGGCAGCGGGGGGGGCTGAATGAGCAGTTCTTC.

This clonotype was detected many times. The V gene is TRBV12-3 or TRBV12-4, the J gene TRBJ2-1; D uncertain. Trimming shortened V by 6 bases and J by 5 bases, and 8 bases separated the two germline ends. The CDR3 has 12 residues. CDR3 loop: CASSLENNEQFF. The CDR3, as DNA: TGTGCCAGCAGCCTAGAGAACAATGAGCAGTTCTTC.

The sample holds many counts of this clonotype. The V and J genes are TRBV12-3 or TRBV12-4 and TRBJ1-1; 10 bases align to TRBD1. Germline trimming cut 4 bases from V and 11 bases from J; bases unmatched to any gene: 4. The CDR3 consists of 12 residues. The CDR3 protein is CASSSGTGDAFF. The CDR3, as DNA: TGTGCCAGCAGTTCAGGGACAGGGGACGCTTTCTTT.

The chain combines TRBV15 with TRBJ1-1; the match to TRBD1 covers 8 bases. The CDR3 contains 15 residues. Germline V gene data show CDR1 as LNHNV and CDR2 as YYDKDF (reference sequence). After removal of 5 bases from V and 3 bases from J, the junction contained 8 bases not matched to a gene. The chain's CDR3 is CATSPRDRTYTEAFF. The DNA of the CDR3 is TGTGCCACCAGCCCGAGGGACAGGACTTACACTGAAGCTTTCTTT.

The table lists this clonotype with a few counts. The V gene is TRBV20-1, the J gene TRBJ1-2; perhaps TRBD1 as D (5 bases). CDR1 is DFQATT and CDR2 is SNEGSKA in the germline V gene (reference sequence). The germline V and J ends were trimmed by 5 bases and 5 bases, with 18 bases remaining between them. The CDR3 length is 14 residues. CDR3 DNA sequence: TGCAGTGCTCCTGACGAGGGGCTAGGATATGGCTACACCTTC. This gives the protein CSAPDEGLGYGYTF.

This clonotype was observed many times. The J gene is TRBJ1-1, the V gene TRBV12-5; D not certain. The CDR3 spans 12 residues. Looked up from germline, CDR1 is LGHNT and CDR2 is FRNRAP. V lost 8 bases and J lost 4, with 11 bases in between. The DNA for the CDR3 is TGTGCTAGTCGTGATTTGAGCACTGAAGCTTTCTTT. Protein sequence: CASRDLSTEAFF.

The chain is built from TRBV3-1 and TRBJ2-1; D call uncertain. Trimming removed 3 bases from V and 7 bases from J, with 16 bases in between. The CDR3 runs 15 residues. CDR1 LGHDT and CDR2 YNNKEL come from the germline V gene (reference sequence). The CDR3 is CASSQASPLWNEQFF. CDR3 sequence (DNA): TGTGCCAGCAGCCAGGCCAGCCCGCTCTGGAATGAGCAGTTCTTC.

This clonotype occurred a few times. V is TRBV13 and J is TRBJ2-5; D unresolved. CDR1 and CDR2 from the germline V gene are PRHDT and FYEKMQ (reference sequence). Trimming cost V 3 bases and J 1 base, with 6 bases left between them. The CDR3 loop spans 13 amino acids. The CDR3 spells CASSFSIQETQYF. CDR3 nucleotide sequence: TGTGCCAGCAGCTTCTCGATCCAAGAGACCCAGTACTTC.

The chain combines TRBV6-2 or TRBV6-3 with TRBJ2-1; 7 bases map to TRBD2. V trimming: 4 bases; J trimming: 5 bases; junction bases outside the gene matches: 8. Germline V gene data show CDR1 as MNHEY and CDR2 as SVGEGT. This CDR3 has 15 residues. The CDR3 spells CASSFPQSGNNEQFF. CDR3 nucleotides: TGTGCCAGCAGTTTCCCCCAGAGCGGGAACAATGAGCAGTTCTTC.

This clonotype turned up a few times. CDR3 in amino acids: CASSPSGSALGPQHF. The CDR3 coding sequence is TGTGCCAGCAGTCCCTCCGGGTCGGCCCTGGGTCCCCAGCATTTT. The chain joins TRBV6-6 to TRBJ1-5; D is undetermined. V lost 5 bases to trimming and J lost 10 bases, with 21 bases between them. CDR3 length: 15 residues. CDR1 is MNHNY, CDR2 SVGAGI, per germline (reference sequence).

A note on this clonotype: The junction does not match germline at one end; this may be a read error. This chain joins TRBV7-9 and TRBJ1-2; D gene uncertain. The germline V gene has CDR1 SEHNR and CDR2 FQNEAQ (reference sequence). CDR3 size: 13 residues. In DNA form, the CDR3 reads TGTGCCAGCGGCTTAGTCTTGCCTGATGGCTACACCTTC. Its translation: CASGLVLPDGYTF.

V is TRBV12-3 or TRBV12-4 and J is TRBJ1-2, with D hard to call. Trimming removed 4 bases at V and 5 bases at J, with 8 bases between. The CDR3 totals 12 residues. The CDR3 spells CASSSSGYGYTF. In DNA, the CDR3 is TGTGCCAGCAGTTCGTCGGGATATGGCTACACCTTC.

Notes on this clonotype: Because it lacks the conserved phenylalanine or tryptophan at the end, this CDR3 is likely a read error. The DNA is left out, because the CDR3 cannot be placed on it with certainty; the CDR3 is given as TCRdb lists it. V usage is TRBV29-1 and J usage is TRBJ1-1; no check of the table's D call, TRBD1, against the DNA was made. The CDR3 has 12 amino acids, counting both end residues. The germline V gene encodes CDR1 SQVTM and CDR2 ANQGSEA. The CDR3: CGVEDPGAKTFY.

This clonotype occurred a few times. J is TRBJ2-3 and V is TRBV30, with D unclear. V gave up 4 bases and J gave up 0 bases, with 11 bases separating them. Germline V CDR1 and CDR2: GTSNPN, SVGIG (reference sequence). The CDR3 runs to 14 residues. The DNA of the CDR3 is TGTGCCTGGAATGGCGCCGTTAGCACAGATACGCAGTATTTT. Its translation is CAWNGAVSTDTQYF. The full variable domain, completed using reference TRBV30 and TRBJ2-3, is SQTIHQWPATLVQPVGSPLSLECTVEGTSNPNLYWYRQAAGRGLQLLFYSVGIGQISSEVPQNLSASRPQDRQFILSSKKLLLSDSGFYLCAWNGAVSTDTQYFGPGTRLTVL.

This clonotype was seen many times. The chain joins TRBV12-3 or TRBV12-4 to TRBJ2-7; 10 bases map to TRBD2. Germline trimming cut 6 bases from V and 4 bases from J; bases unmatched to any gene: 9. The CDR3 sequence is 15 residues long. The CDR3 region is CASSRSGGARYEQYF. CDR3 DNA sequence: TGTGCCAGCAGCCGAAGCGGGGGGGCCCGGTACGAGCAGTACTTC.

This clonotype appeared many times. The gene calls are TRBV12-3 or TRBV12-4 and TRBJ1-5, with D maybe TRBD1 (5 bases). The CDR3 is 15 residues long. Trimming removed 2 bases from V and 9 bases from J, with 17 bases in between. The CDR3 nucleotides read TGTGCCAGCAGTTTATTTGAGGGGCCAGCGGGGCCCCAGCATTTT. It codes for CASSLFEGPAGPQHF.

This clonotype occurred a few times. The V gene is TRBV3-1, the J gene TRBJ2-4; no firm D call. Trimming cost V 4 bases and J 4 bases, with 14 bases left between them. Per germline, CDR1 LGHDT and CDR2 YNNKEL (reference sequence). The CDR3 totals 15 residues. The CDR3 DNA reads TGTGCCAGCAGCCTCGGCCAGAGATTTAAAAACATTCAGTACTTC. Translated: CASSLGQRFKNIQYF.

The chain recombines TRBV30 with TRBJ2-2, with 9 bases lining up with TRBD1. Trimming removed 3 bases from V and 1 base from J; junction bases left unmatched: 9. The CDR3 sequence is 17 residues long. Germline V gene lookup returns CDR1 GTSNPN and CDR2 SVGIG (reference sequence). The CDR3 spells CAWSPPGQGLNTGELFF. The DNA of the CDR3 is TGTGCCTGGAGCCCTCCGGGACAGGGATTGAACACCGGGGAGCTGTTTTTT.

This chain connects TRBV4-3 to TRBJ1-5; D is possibly TRBD1 (5 bases). The CDR3 runs 15 residues. Deletions cut 1 base from V and 3 bases from J, with 10 bases between. Germline V CDR1 and CDR2: LGHNA, YSLEER. The CDR3 DNA reads TGCGCCAGCAGCCAAGTTAAAGGGGACAATCAGCCCCAGCATTTT. Protein product: CASSQVKGDNQPQHF.

V usage is TRBV20-1 and J usage is TRBJ2-7; D is ambiguous. The V gene lost 4 bases and the J gene lost 4 bases, with 8 bases spanning the gap. Looked up from germline, CDR1 is DFQATT and CDR2 is SNEGSKA (reference sequence). CDR3 size: 11 residues. As DNA, the CDR3 is TGCAGTGCTATCGTCGGATACGAGCAGTACTTC. It specifies CSAIVGYEQYF.

A few counts support this clonotype. This sequence joins TRBV6-1 and TRBJ2-5; 7 bases align to TRBD2. V dropped 3 bases and J dropped 2; count of bases not matched to a gene: 12. The CDR3 runs to 17 residues. From germline, CDR1 is MNHNS and CDR2 SASEGT. DNA of the CDR3: TGTGCCAGCAGTGATGGTGGGAGGGCAGGTAGACAAGAGACCCAGTACTTC. Translating it yields CASSDGGRAGRQETQYF.

Comment on this clonotype: With a much larger clone just one base away, this may be a read error. The J gene is TRBJ1-1, the V gene TRBV6-2 or TRBV6-3; weak D call: TRBD1 (5 bases). The germline V gene encodes CDR1 MNHEY and CDR2 SVGEGT. The CDR3 runs 17 residues. Trimming took off 2 bases at V and 3 bases at J, with 19 bases between the two ends. CDR3 sequence (DNA): TGTGCCAGCAGTTACCCCAATGATGGGGGAGCGGACACTGAAGCTTTCTTT. Translated: CASSYPNDGGADTEAFF.

This clonotype was recorded many times. J is TRBJ1-6 and V is TRBV27, with unresolved D. Trimming shortened V by 6 bases and J by 7 bases, and 28 bases separated the two germline ends. Germline V gives CDR1 MNHEY, CDR2 SMNVEV (reference sequence). The CDR3 consists of 19 residues. CDR3 in amino acids: CASRGVIIRGAGVNSPLHF. CDR3 bases: TGTGCCAGCAGGGGCGTGATAATTCGGGGAGCGGGAGTCAATTCACCCCTCCACTTT.